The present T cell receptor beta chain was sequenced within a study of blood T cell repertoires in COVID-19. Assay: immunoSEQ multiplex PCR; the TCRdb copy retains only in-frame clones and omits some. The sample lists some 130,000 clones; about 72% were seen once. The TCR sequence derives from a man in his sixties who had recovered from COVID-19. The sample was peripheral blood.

The CDR3 DNA sequence: TGTGCCAGCAGCCCCCACAGAGAAGAGACCCAGTACTTC. Encoded protein: CASSPHREETQYF. The genes are TRBV7-8 and TRBJ2-5; D gene ambiguous. V lost 5 bases and J lost 3, with 10 bases in between. In germline, CDR1 is SGHVS, CDR2 FQNEAQ. The CDR3 is made up of 13 amino acids.